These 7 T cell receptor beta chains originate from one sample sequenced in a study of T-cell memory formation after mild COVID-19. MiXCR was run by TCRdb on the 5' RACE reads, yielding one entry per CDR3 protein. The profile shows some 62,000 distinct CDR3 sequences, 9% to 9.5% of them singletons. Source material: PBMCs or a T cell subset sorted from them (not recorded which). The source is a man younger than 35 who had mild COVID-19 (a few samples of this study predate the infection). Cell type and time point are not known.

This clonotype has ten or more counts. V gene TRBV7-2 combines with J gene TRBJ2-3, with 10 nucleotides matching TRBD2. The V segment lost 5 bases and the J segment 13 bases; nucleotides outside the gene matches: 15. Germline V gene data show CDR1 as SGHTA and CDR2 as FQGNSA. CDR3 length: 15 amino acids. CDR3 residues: CASSLVTSGAQREYF. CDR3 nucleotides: TGTGCCAGCAGCCTCGTTACTAGCGGGGCCCAGAGGGAGTATTTT.

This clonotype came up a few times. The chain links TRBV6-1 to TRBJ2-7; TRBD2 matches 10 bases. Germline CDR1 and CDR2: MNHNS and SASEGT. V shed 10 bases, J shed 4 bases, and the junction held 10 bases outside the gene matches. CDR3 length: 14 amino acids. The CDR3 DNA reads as TGTGCCACCGCAAAGCTAGCGGGGGAATACGAGCAGTACTTC. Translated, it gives CATAKLAGEYEQYF.

For the CDR3, the DNA is TGTGCCAGCAGTCGCGGGGGGAGCACAGATACGCAGTATTTT. This translates into CASSRGGSTDTQYF. The V call is TRBV12-3 or TRBV12-4, the J call TRBJ2-3, with 8 bases lining up with TRBD2. The CDR3 sequence is 14 residues long. Unmatched junction bases numbered 1, after V lost 5 bases and J lost 0 bases.

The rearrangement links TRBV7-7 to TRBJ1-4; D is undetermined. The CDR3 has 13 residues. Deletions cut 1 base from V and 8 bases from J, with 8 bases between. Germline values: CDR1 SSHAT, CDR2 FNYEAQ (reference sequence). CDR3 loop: CASSLGAREKLFF. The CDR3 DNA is TGTGCCAGCAGCTTAGGAGCACGGGAAAAACTGTTTTTT.

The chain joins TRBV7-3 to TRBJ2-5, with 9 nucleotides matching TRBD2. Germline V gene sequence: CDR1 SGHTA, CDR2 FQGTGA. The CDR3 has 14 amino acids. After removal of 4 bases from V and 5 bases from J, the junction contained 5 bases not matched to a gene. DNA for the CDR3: TGTGCCAGCAGCTCGGCGGGGGGGGTGGAGACCCAGTACTTC. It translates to CASSSAGGVETQYF.

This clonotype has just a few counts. CDR3 sequence (DNA): TGTGCCAGCAGACCGGACAGAGGCTACACCTTC. Its protein product is CASRPDRGYTF. J is TRBJ1-2 and V is TRBV6-6, with D possibly TRBD1 on 6 matching bases. This CDR3 region has 11 residues. The germline V gene has CDR1 MNHNY and CDR2 SVGAGI (reference sequence). The germline V and J ends were trimmed by 6 bases and 8 bases, with 10 bases remaining between them.

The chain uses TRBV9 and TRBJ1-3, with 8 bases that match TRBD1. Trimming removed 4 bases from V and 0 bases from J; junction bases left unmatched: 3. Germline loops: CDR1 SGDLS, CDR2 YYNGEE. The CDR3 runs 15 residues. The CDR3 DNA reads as TGTGCCAGCAGCCTAGACAGGGGCTCTGGAAACACCATATATTTT. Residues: CASSLDRGSGNTIYF.